The present T cell receptor (beta chain) was sequenced within a study of blood T cell repertoires in COVID-19 (TCRdb year 2020). Some background on the complete study: The collaborator samples originated in the United States, Italy and Spain and spanned the acute and convalescent phases of COVID-19. Subjects who had been exposed to COVID-19, were actively infected with it, or had recovered from it provided the deeply sampled blood TCRbeta repertoires that made up the dataset. Where available, HLA class I and class II types were taken from metadata supplied by the sample provider and were not determined by assay-based typing. The repertoires were released in a freely available public database intended as a resource for research on the immune response to SARS-CoV-2. The sample metadata nearly always contained a de-identified subject ID, COVID-19 status, age in years and sex. The samples were drawn from the first 160 participants of the ongoing ImmuneRACE study and from 1,254 subjects provided by 6 global collaborators. The material from the prospective study consisted of cDNA or gDNA derived from T cells, B-cell-depleted T cells, or PBMCs. Broad study findings and their caveats: How much clinical and demographic metadata was included differed by source and by participant, and the metadata was provided uncurated.

Whole blood was collected in K2EDTA tubes by collaborating institutions according to the institutions' own protocols. For TCRbeta analysis, collaborators shipped samples as frozen whole blood, isolated PBMCs, or DNA extracted from either of those sample types. Comment on this clone: This receptor's antigen is unknown. No clone much larger than this one lies a single base away; base qualities are absent.

Looking up the germline V gene yields CDR1 SGHAT and CDR2 FQNNGV. The CDR3 holds 14 amino acids from the cysteine to the phenylalanine. Only CDR3 DNA is held: 42 bases, read in frame from base 1. The germline V and J ends show losses of 5 bases and 6 bases respectively, and no gene match explains 4 bases of the junction. TCRbeta CDR3 regions were amplified from genomic DNA using the immunoSEQ Assay, a bias-controlled multiplex PCR. For the original study's pipeline: The number of nucleated cells in each sample was estimated by amplification of reference gene primers within the assay. To quantify the absolute abundance of each unique TCRbeta CDR3 rearrangement, sequence reads were collapsed and filtered. Productive Simpson clonality was computed per sample as the square root of Simpson's diversity index over productive rearrangements. Entries here come from immuneACCESS through TCRdb and include only in-frame sequences with V and J called. Some clones fail to appear in such tables; in the studies checked, an unresolved V gene covers under half of the shortfall, and the cause of the remainder is unknown. Clone size and V and J calls were adopted from that table, with D and trimming inferred from the DNA. This sample is represented by under 200,000 clones; around 87% of them were singletons. The top ten clones comprise around 2.3% of the sample.

The origin of this receptor is a man aged 40-50 years with active or convalescent COVID-19. The sequence joins TRBV11-2 to TRBJ1-5, with 10 bases matching TRBD1. Input material: peripheral blood. The DNA sequence reads TGTGCCAGCAGCGTCGACAGGGGGCCTCAGCCCCAGCATTTT. It specifies CASSVDRGPQPQHF.